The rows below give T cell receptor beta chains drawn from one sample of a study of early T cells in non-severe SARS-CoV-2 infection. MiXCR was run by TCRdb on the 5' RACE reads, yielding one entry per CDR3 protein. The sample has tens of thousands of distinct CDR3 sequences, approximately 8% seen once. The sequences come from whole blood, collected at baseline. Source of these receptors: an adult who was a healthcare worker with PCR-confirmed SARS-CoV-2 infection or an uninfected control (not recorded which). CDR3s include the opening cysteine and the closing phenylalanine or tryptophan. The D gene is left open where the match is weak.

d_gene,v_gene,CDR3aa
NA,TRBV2,CASMGAYEQYF
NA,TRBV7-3,CASSLGQTSYNEQFF
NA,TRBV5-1,CASSLKPFPYEQYF
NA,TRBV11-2,CASSLVDGTYGYTF
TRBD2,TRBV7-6,CASSLVGEGEQYF
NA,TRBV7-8,CASTQLRGGEETQYF
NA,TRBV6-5,CASSYFGELFF
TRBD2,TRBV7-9,CASSLRTSPLGAQYF
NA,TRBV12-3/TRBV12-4,CASLPGTSTDTQYF
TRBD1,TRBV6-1,CASRVDRGNNSPLHF
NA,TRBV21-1,CASSKHHRDRGNSPLHF
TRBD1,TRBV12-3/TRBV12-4,CASSGQGANWPQHF
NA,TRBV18,CASSPDSALTLGGTEAFF
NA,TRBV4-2,CASSQGGTTYEQYF
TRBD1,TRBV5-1,CASSSGTGAMNTEAFF
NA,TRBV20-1,CSAGADSLKAFF
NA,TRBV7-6,CASSLRPRETQYF
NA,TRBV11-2,CASSLEGRVNQPQHF
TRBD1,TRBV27,CASSPYGTGLADTQYF
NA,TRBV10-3,CAIAILNEQFF
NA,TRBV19,CASSRWKGSTDTQYF
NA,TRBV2,CASREVGGISNQPQHF
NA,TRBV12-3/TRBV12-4,CASSQQYNEQYF
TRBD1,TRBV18,CASSTNSGTANYGYTF
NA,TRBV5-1,CASSLRRQGNTGELFF
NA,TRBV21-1,CASSKDTGNRVSCGTLKLFF
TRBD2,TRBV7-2,CASSSSTAGETQYF
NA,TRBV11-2,CASSLGPPGTNEQFF
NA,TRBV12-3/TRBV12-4,CAIGRGRGDTQYF
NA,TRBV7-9,CASSLVRGTADTQYF
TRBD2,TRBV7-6,CASSLLIAGYNEQFF
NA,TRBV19,CASKAYSNTGELFF
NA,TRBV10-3,CAISPALYGYTF
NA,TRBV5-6,CASSPDSGANVLTF
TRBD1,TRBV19,CASSIPKHRDRVSYTF
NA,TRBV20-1,CSARERPYNEQFF
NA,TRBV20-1,CSGTATSELDRQETQYF
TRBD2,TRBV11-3,CASSLDSGLSTDTQYF
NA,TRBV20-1,CSARGGGEHTEAFF
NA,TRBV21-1,CASSPPGPKGPNGELFF